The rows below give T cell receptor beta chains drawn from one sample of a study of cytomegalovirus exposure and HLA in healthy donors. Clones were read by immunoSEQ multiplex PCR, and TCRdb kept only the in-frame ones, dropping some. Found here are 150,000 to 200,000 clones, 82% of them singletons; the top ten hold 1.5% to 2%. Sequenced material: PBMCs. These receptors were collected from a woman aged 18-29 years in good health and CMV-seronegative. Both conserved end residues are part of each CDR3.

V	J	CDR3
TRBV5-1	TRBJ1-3	CASSLGGLSGNTIYF
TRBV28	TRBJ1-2	CASSSSGEGPYGYTF
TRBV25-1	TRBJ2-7	CASSVQGFYEQYF
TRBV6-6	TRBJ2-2	CATTSGRPNTGELFF
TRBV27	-	CASSLGGQGLSEQYF
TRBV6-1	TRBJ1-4	CASSDPGRSNEKLFF
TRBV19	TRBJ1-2	CASRDNRNYGYTF
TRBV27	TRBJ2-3	CASSPDKGGQDTQYF
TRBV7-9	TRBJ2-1	CASSLDGRGNEQFF
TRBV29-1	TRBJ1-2	CSGTMGSYGYTF
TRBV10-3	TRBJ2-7	CAISEGAPSSYEQYF
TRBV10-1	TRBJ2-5	CASSRGLAEETQYF
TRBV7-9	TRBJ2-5	CASSLQDSVETQYF
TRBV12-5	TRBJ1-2	CASGLDRSNYGYTF
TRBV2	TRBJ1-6	CASSEGVLGQGGTYNSPLHF
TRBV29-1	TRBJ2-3	CSVGLAGVSDTQYF
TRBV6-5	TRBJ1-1	CASSYGQGKAFF
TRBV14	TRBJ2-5	CASSPGQFADETQYF
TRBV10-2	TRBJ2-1	CASRDSGGSEQFF
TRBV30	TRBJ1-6	CAWGTGGNSPLHF
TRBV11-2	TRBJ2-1	CASSLVSRREDDEQFF
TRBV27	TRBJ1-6	CASTGTGLRSPLHF
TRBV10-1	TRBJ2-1	CASSESSGSNEQFF
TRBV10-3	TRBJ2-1	CAISEQGTNEQFF
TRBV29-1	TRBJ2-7	CSVEGVGRTYEQYF
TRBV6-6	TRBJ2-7	CASRATGRPIDEQYF
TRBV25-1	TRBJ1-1	CASSDRGPEAFF
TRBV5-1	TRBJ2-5	CASSTLGQGGETQYF
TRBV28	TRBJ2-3	CASSENPGGPTDTQYF
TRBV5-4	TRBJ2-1	CASSGTSGQEQFF
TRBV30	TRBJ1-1	CSGDEVGTEAFF
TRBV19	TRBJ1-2	CASSTGVGLYYGYTF
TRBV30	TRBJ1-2	CAWSGDRGFNYGYTF
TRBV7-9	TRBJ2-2	CASSLFLGLLDGELFF
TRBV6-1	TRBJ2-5	CASSDSGRGEQYF
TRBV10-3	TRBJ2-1	CAISETGGYNEQFF
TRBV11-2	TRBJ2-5	CASSLMIGGVGETQYF
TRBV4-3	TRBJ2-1	CASSQPDKGTSGGNEQFF
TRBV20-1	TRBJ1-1	CSADGHTEAFF
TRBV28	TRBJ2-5	CASSPPLETQYF
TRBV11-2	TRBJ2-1	CASSLNLGRRNYNEQFF
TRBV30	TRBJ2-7	CACILPTSEYEQYF